These T cell receptor beta chains were read from a single sample in a study of cytomegalovirus exposure and HLA in healthy donors. The repertoire was sequenced with immunoSEQ multiplex PCR; TCRdb's copy has only in-frame clones and lacks some. The sample has 200,000 to 250,000 clones, roughly 75% seen once; the top ten hold about 1.9%. The specimen was PBMCs. All receptors derive from a woman under 40 in good health and CMV-seronegative. Each CDR3 is given with its conserved first and last residue. Each record gives: D gene, clone size, J gene, V gene, CDR3 protein, CDR3 DNA. D genes are given only for firm matches. The listing skips clone size in some rows; elsewhere it reads once, few, many or a size class.

d_gene: NA; abundance: NA; j_gene: TRBJ2-1; v_gene: TRBV27; CDR3aa: CASSLSTSLFDEQFF; CDR3nt: TGTGCCAGCAGTTTATCGACTAGTCTGTTCGATGAGCAGTTCTTC
d_gene: TRBD1; abundance: NA; j_gene: TRBJ1-5; v_gene: TRBV6-6; CDR3aa: CASSYSGTGNQPQHF; CDR3nt: TGTGCCAGCAGTTACTCCGGGACAGGGAATCAGCCCCAGCATTTT
d_gene: NA; abundance: NA; j_gene: TRBJ1-1; v_gene: TRBV13; CDR3aa: CARSSGTEAFF; CDR3nt: TGTGCCAGAAGCTCGGGCACTGAAGCTTTCTTT
d_gene: NA; abundance: few; j_gene: TRBJ1-1; v_gene: TRBV5-7; CDR3aa: CASSPLAASVTEAFF; CDR3nt: TGTGCCAGCAGCCCCCTAGCGGCCTCTGTTACTGAAGCTTTCTTT
d_gene: NA; abundance: NA; j_gene: TRBJ1-6; v_gene: TRBV4-1; CDR3aa: CASSLIQEGSPLHF; CDR3nt: TGCGCCAGCAGCCTAATTCAGGAGGGGTCACCCCTCCACTTT
d_gene: NA; abundance: NA; j_gene: TRBJ1-2; v_gene: TRBV13; CDR3aa: CASSIQGYGYTF; CDR3nt: TGTGCCAGCAGCATACAGGGCTATGGCTACACCTTC
d_gene: TRBD2; abundance: NA; j_gene: TRBJ2-7; v_gene: TRBV27; CDR3aa: CASSILAGREDEQYF; CDR3nt: TGTGCCAGCAGTATACTAGCGGGGAGGGAGGACGAGCAGTACTTC
d_gene: NA; abundance: once; j_gene: TRBJ1-3; v_gene: TRBV19; CDR3aa: CASSTYASSGNTIYF; CDR3nt: TGTGCCAGTAGTACCTACGCAAGCTCTGGAAACACCATATATTTT
d_gene: NA; abundance: NA; j_gene: TRBJ1-2; v_gene: TRBV9; CDR3aa: CASSAQAGNYTF; CDR3nt: TGTGCCAGCAGCGCCCAGGCGGGTAACTACACCTTC
d_gene: TRBD1; abundance: NA; j_gene: TRBJ2-7; v_gene: TRBV6-5; CDR3aa: CASSLGRQGIYEQYF; CDR3nt: TGTGCCAGCAGTTTAGGGCGACAGGGAATCTACGAGCAGTACTTC
d_gene: NA; abundance: NA; j_gene: TRBJ2-3; v_gene: TRBV6-4; CDR3aa: CASSRQLLSTDTQYF; CDR3nt: TGTGCCAGCAGCAGACAGCTCCTTAGCACAGATACGCAGTATTTT
d_gene: TRBD1; abundance: few; j_gene: TRBJ1-1; v_gene: TRBV7-2; CDR3aa: CASKQGGDTEAFF; CDR3nt: TGTGCCAGCAAACAGGGGGGGGACACTGAAGCTTTCTTT
d_gene: TRBD1; abundance: few; j_gene: TRBJ2-4; v_gene: TRBV9; CDR3aa: CASSRTETGGIQNIQYF; CDR3nt: TGTGCCAGCAGCCGCACGGAGACAGGGGGAATCCAAAACATTCAGTACTTC
d_gene: NA; abundance: NA; j_gene: TRBJ2-7; v_gene: TRBV7-2; CDR3aa: CASSSNPSYEQYF; CDR3nt: TGTGCCAGCAGCTCCAATCCCTCCTACGAGCAGTACTTC